These 25 T cell receptor beta chains originate from one sample sequenced in a study of blood T cells in healthy people across ages. Primed by a sample-barcoded 5' primer and a J-beta primer mix, a second PCR proceeded for about 6 to 11 cycles. One entry per CDR3 protein, called by TCRdb with MiXCR from the 5' RACE reads. The table shows 1.5 million to 2 million distinct CDR3 sequences, with around 42% occurring only once. The sample was blood. The origin of the receptors is a human donor in good health.

In its sample, this clonotype was seen many times. This chain links TRBV29-1 with TRBJ1-1; D is undetermined. CDR3 length: 12 amino acids. The V and J ends lost 4 bases and 1 base respectively, with 7 bases between them. Per germline, CDR1 SQVTM and CDR2 ANQGSEA. CDR3 nucleotides: TGCAGCGTTGGGACCCCGAACACTGAAGCTTTCTTT. Its translation: CSVGTPNTEAFF.

As to this clonotype: Germline and junction disagree at one end, which may indicate a read error. The V call is TRBV6-5, the J call TRBJ1-1, with TRBD1 identical over 7 bases. The CDR3 length is 15 residues. Germline V gives CDR1 MNHEY, CDR2 SVGAGI. The DNA for the CDR3 is TGTACCAGCAGTTTAAATTACAGGGGAAACACTGAAGCTTTCTTT. Translation gives CTSSLNYRGNTEAFF.

This clonotype showed up just a few times. The V and J genes are TRBV9 and TRBJ1-2; TRBD1 aligns across 8 bases. The CDR3 consists of 18 residues. Germline V gene sequence: CDR1 SGDLS, CDR2 YYNGEE. The ends lost 0 bases at V and 3 bases at J; junction bases unmatched: 13. The CDR3 loop reads CASSVEPVGQVYYYGYTF. CDR3 nucleotide sequence: TGTGCCAGCAGCGTAGAGCCAGTGGGACAGGTCTACTACTATGGCTACACCTTC.

This clonotype was counted a few times. V is TRBV27 and J is TRBJ1-5, with D hard to call. The CDR3 runs 14 residues. V was trimmed by 2 bases and J by 6 bases, leaving 11 bases between them. Germline V lookup: CDR1 MNHEY, CDR2 SMNVEV (reference sequence). The CDR3 spells CASSLVGSGQPQHF. CDR3 DNA: TGTGCCAGCAGTTTAGTAGGATCTGGTCAGCCCCAGCATTTT.

This clonotype was detected only a few times. The chain uses TRBV12-3 or TRBV12-4 and TRBJ1-2; the D gene is possibly TRBD1 (6 bases). Trimming stripped 5 bases from V and 2 bases from J, with 15 bases between. CDR3 length: 15 amino acids. In nucleotides, the CDR3 is TGTGCCAGCAGTACCTTGAGGGGGATCAACTATGGCTACACCTTC. It codes for CASSTLRGINYGYTF.

This clonotype was detected only a few times. The V gene is TRBV20-1, the J gene TRBJ1-4; D may be TRBD1 (5 bases). Trimming took 2 bases from V and 7 from J, leaving 8 bases between them. Germline CDR1 DFQATT, CDR2 SNEGSKA (reference sequence). The CDR3 spans 12 residues. The CDR3 reads CSARSGGEKLFF. CDR3 DNA sequence: TGCAGTGCTAGATCCGGGGGTGAAAAACTGTTTTTT.

CDR3 coding DNA: TGCAGTGCTAGGAGTTTGGGGGGGGGCTACGAGCAGTACTTC. Translation gives CSARSLGGGYEQYF. The gene calls are TRBV20-1 and TRBJ2-7, with 7 bases that match TRBD2. The CDR3 length is 14 residues. With 3 bases clipped from V and 3 bases from J, the junction kept 8 bases outside the gene matches. Germline V CDR1 and CDR2: DFQATT, SNEGSKA (reference sequence).

The rearrangement uses TRBV7-9 and TRBJ1-4, with D unresolved. CDR1 and CDR2 from the germline V gene are SEHNR and FQNEAQ (reference sequence). This CDR3 is built from 12 residues. V lost 0 bases and J lost 16, with 12 bases in between. In DNA, the CDR3 is TGTGCCAGCAGCTTAGCGGGCAGCCAGTCGTTTTTT. It specifies CASSLAGSQSFF. The full variable domain, rest sourced from reference TRBV7-9 and TRBJ1-4, is DTGVSQNPRHKITKRGQNVTFRCDPISEHNRLYWYRQTLGQGPEFLTYFQNEAQLEKSRLLSDRFSAERPKGSFSTLEIQRTEQGDSAMYLCASSLAGSQSFFGSGTQLSVL.

The gene calls are TRBV6-6 and TRBJ1-6; the D gene is possibly TRBD1 (5 bases). Germline values: CDR1 MNHNY, CDR2 SVGAGI (reference sequence). The CDR3 length is 15 residues. The V end was cut by 9 bases, the J end by 7 bases, with 19 bases between. CDR3: CASTVSSRENSPLHF. The CDR3 nucleotides are TGTGCCAGTACAGTTAGTAGCAGGGAGAATTCACCCCTCCACTTT.

The rearrangement links TRBV29-1 to TRBJ1-2, with 9 bases matching TRBD1. Per germline, CDR1 SQVTM and CDR2 ANQGSEA. This CDR3 is 13 amino acids long. V was clipped by 5 bases and J by 7 bases; unmatched bases: 8. CDR3 sequence: CSVYNRTGAGYTF. CDR3 sequence (DNA): TGCAGCGTTTATAACCGGACAGGGGCTGGCTACACCTTC.

This clonotype appeared once. A much larger clone lies a single base off, so this may be a read error. The V call is TRBV11-2, the J call TRBJ2-5; a weak D match, TRBD2 (6 bases). With 6 bases removed from V and 4 bases from J, the gap between germline ends came to 21 bases. The germline V gene encodes CDR1 SGHAT and CDR2 FQNNGV. The CDR3 consists of 16 residues. CDR3 residues: CASRAIPRVGGETQYF. The CDR3 nucleotides are TGTGCCAGCAGGGCAATTCCGCGGGTGGGGGGAGAGACCCAGTACTTC.

This chain uses TRBV12-3 or TRBV12-4 with TRBJ2-1; 11 bases match TRBD2. The J segment lost 4 bases and the V segment lost 4 bases, leaving 6 bases of the junction unmatched. CDR3 length: 16 residues. In nucleotides, the CDR3 is TGTGCCAGCAGTTCCGAACTAGCGGGGGCATACAATGAGCAGTTCTTC. Amino acids: CASSSELAGAYNEQFF.

The chain is built from TRBV7-2 and TRBJ1-1; D gene uncertain. V gave up 2 bases and J gave up 3 bases, with 10 bases separating them. This CDR3 contains 14 residues. Germline V gene data show CDR1 as SGHTA and CDR2 as FQGNSA. The DNA for the CDR3 is TGTGCCAGCAGCTTAATAATTAGGGACACTGAAGCTTTCTTT. Its protein product is CASSLIIRDTEAFF.

This chain uses TRBV4-2 with TRBJ1-1, with D possibly matching TRBD1 (6 bases). Trimming removed 3 bases at V and 1 base at J, with 15 bases between. In germline, CDR1 is LGHNA, CDR2 YNFKEQ. This CDR3 is built from 16 residues. CDR3 nucleotide sequence: TGTGCCAGCAGCCAGATTGGGGGGGCTGCGAACACTGAAGCTTTCTTT. This sequence encodes CASSQIGGAANTEAFF.

As to this clonotype: The junction shows a germline mismatch at one end, possibly a read error. The gene calls are TRBV18 and TRBJ1-1; D not resolved. The CDR3 is 14 amino acids. Germline loops: CDR1 KGHSH, CDR2 LQKENI. CDR3 in amino acids: CANSPTGRNTEAFF. The CDR3 bases are TGTGCCAACTCACCCACCGGCAGGAACACTGAAGCTTTCTTT.

This sequence joins TRBV7-9 and TRBJ2-3; TRBD1 matches at 7 bases. Germline CDR1 SEHNR, CDR2 FQNEAQ (reference sequence). The V segment lost 1 base and the J segment 10 bases; nucleotides outside the gene matches: 2. The CDR3 is 12 amino acids. The CDR3 sequence: CASSLGGQPQYF. CDR3 nucleotides: TGTGCCAGCAGCTTAGGGGGACAGCCGCAGTATTTT.

The chain uses TRBV4-3 and TRBJ1-1, with a weak D call TRBD1 (5 bases). CDR3 length equals 14 residues. V lost 4 bases to trimming and J lost 4 bases, with 13 bases between them. Germline V gene sequence: CDR1 LGHNA, CDR2 YSLEER. The CDR3 protein is CASSRITGGTEAFF. The CDR3 nucleotides read TGCGCCAGCAGCCGTATCACCGGGGGCACTGAAGCTTTCTTT.

The genes are TRBV19 and TRBJ2-5; 7 bases align to TRBD2. This CDR3 region has 14 residues. Germline assignment: CDR1 LNHDA and CDR2 SQIVND (reference sequence). J lost 13 bases, V lost 5 bases, and 16 bases had no gene match. The CDR3 loop reads CASSPQQASGQPYF. In nucleotides, the CDR3 is TGTGCCAGTAGTCCCCAACAGGCTAGCGGCCAGCCGTACTTC.

This clonotype was seen more than once but under ten times. This chain joins TRBV29-1 and TRBJ1-1; no definite D call. This CDR3 comprises 12 residues. CDR1 and CDR2 from the germline V gene are SQVTM and ANQGSEA. In DNA, the CDR3 is TGCAGTACCCGGGGAGGGCACACTGAAGCTTTCTTT. Translating gives CSTRGGHTEAFF. The whole variable domain, filled in from reference TRBV29-1 and TRBJ1-1, reads SAVISQKPSRDICQRGTSLTIQCQVDSQVTMMFWYRQQPGQSLTLIATANQGSEATYESGFVIDKFPISRPNLTFSTLTVSNMSPEDSSIYLCSTRGGHTEAFFGQGTRLTVV.

The rearrangement links TRBV20-1 to TRBJ2-3, with D possibly being TRBD2 (6 bases). Trimming took 0 bases from V and 6 from J, leaving 16 bases between them. Germline values: CDR1 DFQATT, CDR2 SNEGSKA (reference sequence). CDR3 length: 15 amino acids. Here the CDR3 reads CSARDRASRGDTQYF. The CDR3 DNA reads TGCAGTGCTAGAGATCGTGCTAGCCGGGGGGATACGCAGTATTTT.

This clonotype was seen more than once but under ten times. The chain recombines TRBV4-2 with TRBJ1-2, with 7 bases aligning to TRBD1. The CDR3 is 16 amino acids. Germline-derived CDR1 and CDR2 are LGHNA and YNFKEQ. The V and J ends lost 4 bases and 4 bases, in that order; junction bases with no gene match: 12. The CDR3 loop reads CASSRETDRASYGYTF. CDR3 nucleotide sequence: TGTGCCAGCAGCCGCGAGACAGACAGGGCGAGCTATGGCTACACCTTC.

The rearrangement links TRBV20-1 to TRBJ2-7; TRBD2 aligns across 7 bases. The J call is doubtful: the DNA matches TRBJ2-5 better. From germline, CDR1 is DFQATT and CDR2 SNEGSKA (reference sequence). The CDR3 spans 15 residues. CDR3 sequence reads: CSANSRRGTQETQYF. The CDR3 DNA sequence: TGCAGTGCTAATTCGCGGCGGGGGACCCAAGAGACCCAGTACTTC.

The V and J genes are TRBV6-2 or TRBV6-3 and TRBJ2-7; possible D gene TRBD2, 5 bases. CDR1 is MNHEY, CDR2 SVGEGT, per germline. The germline V and J ends were trimmed by 2 bases and 5 bases, with 7 bases remaining between them. The CDR3 is made up of 12 amino acids. In DNA, the CDR3 is TGTGCCAGCAGTTACAACGGGAACGAGCAGTACTTC. It codes for CASSYNGNEQYF.

This clonotype was seen just once. The rearrangement links TRBV20-1 to TRBJ1-1, with TRBD1 as a possible D gene (5 bases). Germline CDR1 is DFQATT and CDR2 is SNEGSKA (reference sequence). Trimming took 6 bases from V and 4 from J, leaving 12 bases between them. This CDR3 contains 12 residues. The CDR3 protein is CSAPDRSTEAFF. The CDR3 DNA follows: TGCAGTGCCCCCGACAGAAGCACTGAAGCTTTCTTT.

This chain connects TRBV6-1 to TRBJ2-1, with TRBD1 identical over 10 bases. With V trimmed by 8 bases and J by 5 bases, 6 bases remained unmatched. CDR3 length: 14 amino acids. Germline CDR1 reads MNHNS; CDR2 reads SASEGT. The CDR3 here is CASGRDRGNNEQFF. The DNA of the CDR3 is TGTGCCAGCGGCCGGGACAGGGGCAACAATGAGCAGTTCTTC.